These T cell receptor beta chains were read from a single sample in a study of Ad26.COV2.S vaccination and SARS-CoV-2 variants. The table came from immunoSEQ multiplex PCR; TCRdb's copy has only in-frame clones and leaves some out. The data show some 420,000 clones, with 88% seen just once and around 3.6% held by the top ten. The material sequenced was peripheral blood, taken in a trial of Ad26.COV2.S vaccine versus placebo. The receptors shown here come from a person aged 18 to 65 who received the Ad26.COV2.S COVID-19 vaccine or a placebo. CDR3s include the opening cysteine and the closing phenylalanine or tryptophan. D genes are given only for firm matches. Not every row has a clone size; where given, it reads once, few, many or a size class.

V gene	D gene	CDR3 length	clone size	J gene	CDR3 DNA	CDR3 protein
TRBV19	.	15	.	TRBJ1-5	TGTGCCAGTAGTCCCGGGGGCGACGGGGGTCAGCCCCAGCATTTT	CASSPGGDGGQPQHF
TRBV5-1	.	13	few	TRBJ1-2	TGCGCCAGCAGCTTGGTACAAGACTATGGCTACACCTTC	CASSLVQDYGYTF
TRBV11-2	.	13	.	TRBJ2-5	TGTGCCAGCAGCTTAGGTCAGGGTGGGACCCAGTACTTC	CASSLGQGGTQYF
TRBV9	.	15	.	TRBJ1-1	TGTGCCAGCAGCACAGCAGGTGTGGGGAACACTGAAGCTTTCTTT	CASSTAGVGNTEAFF
TRBV24-1	.	12	.	TRBJ2-3	TGTGCCACCAGCGGGGCGACAGATACGCAGTATTTT	CATSGATDTQYF
TRBV5-1	.	13	.	TRBJ1-2	TGCGCCAGCAGCTTGGAGGGAAGCTATGGCTACACCTTC	CASSLEGSYGYTF
TRBV19	.	12	.	TRBJ2-7	TGTGCCAGTAGTAACCTTCACTACGAGCAGTACTTC	CASSNLHYEQYF
TRBV5-4	.	11	.	TRBJ2-7	TGTGCCAGCAGCTTCAACTACGAGCAGTACTTC	CASSFNYEQYF
TRBV18	TRBD1	16	.	TRBJ2-7	TGTGCCAGCTCACCTATCCCCGGGACAGGGACCTACGAGCAGTACTTC	CASSPIPGTGTYEQYF
TRBV7-3	TRBD1	15	.	TRBJ2-4	TGTGCCGGTAAAGGACAGGGTTTCACCAAAAACATTCAGTACTTC	CAGKGQGFTKNIQYF
TRBV5-6	.	16	.	TRBJ2-7	TGTGCCAGCAGCTTAGGGCCCTTGACGGATTCCTACGAGCAGTACTTC	CASSLGPLTDSYEQYF
TRBV24-1	.	14	few	TRBJ2-7	TGTGCCACCAGTGACCCAATGGGGCGAAACGAGCAGTACTTC	CATSDPMGRNEQYF
TRBV4-1	TRBD1	17	.	TRBJ2-2	TGCGCCAGCAGCCAACGACAGGGTTTAAAGAACACCGGGGAGCTGTTTTTT	CASSQRQGLKNTGELFF
TRBV30	.	13	.	TRBJ1-1	TGTGCCTGGAGTGTACTTAAGGGTTCTGAAGCTTTCTTT	CAWSVLKGSEAFF
TRBV2	.	14	.	TRBJ2-6	TGTGCCAGCGAAAGGGCCTCTGGGGCCAACGTCCTGACTTTC	CASERASGANVLTF
TRBV7-3	TRBD1	15	.	TRBJ2-5	TGTGCCAGCAGATCCAAGGCAGGGGGCAGAGAGACCCAGTACTTC	CASRSKAGGRETQYF
TRBV11-2	.	15	.	TRBJ1-1	TGTGCCAGCAGCCGACTGACGGGATCGAACACTGAAGCTTTCTTT	CASSRLTGSNTEAFF
TRBV28	.	13	.	TRBJ2-2	TGTGCCAGCAGCAAGGAGTACACCGGGGAGCTGTTTTTT	CASSKEYTGELFF
TRBV29-1	.	14	few	TRBJ1-2	TGCAGCGCTGATTATAGGACAGCTAACTATGGCTACACCTTC	CSADYRTANYGYTF
TRBV3-1/TRBV3-2	.	14	.	TRBJ1-1	TGTGCCAGCAGCCAAGATGCTGTGAACACTGAAGCTTTCTTT	CASSQDAVNTEAFF
TRBV7-9	.	14	many	TRBJ1-1	TGTGCCAGCAGCTTAGCCGGGACTCCCCATGAAGCTTTCTTT	CASSLAGTPHEAFF
TRBV7-8	.	11	.	TRBJ2-1	TGTGCCAGCAGCTTACTTTATGAGCAGTTCTTC	CASSLLYEQFF
TRBV24-1	.	14	.	TRBJ1-2	TGTGCCACCAGTGATCCGGGACGGATCTATGGCTACACCTTC	CATSDPGRIYGYTF
TRBV28	.	15	.	TRBJ2-7	TGTGCCAGCAGTTTGGGGCCAATTACCTTCTACGAGCAGTACTTC	CASSLGPITFYEQYF
TRBV3-1/TRBV3-2	.	19	.	TRBJ1-6	TGTGCCAGCAGCCAGACCCGGGTTTATCTAAGCTCCTATAATTCACCCCTCCACTTT	CASSQTRVYLSSYNSPLHF
TRBV7-3	.	16	.	TRBJ2-6	TGTGCCAGCGGTAAGGGGGGCCACTCTGGGGCCAACGTCCTGACTTTC	CASGKGGHSGANVLTF
TRBV7-2	TRBD1	15	.	TRBJ2-2	TGTGCCAGCAGCCGCCCGGCAGGGGGCACCGGGGAGCTGTTTTTT	CASSRPAGGTGELFF
TRBV7-3	.	15	.	TRBJ2-2	TGTGCCAGCAGTATGGGCGGGGAGGACACCGGGGAGCTGTTTTTT	CASSMGGEDTGELFF
TRBV28	.	13	.	TRBJ2-1	TGTGCCAGCAGTTTCCCCGACGGCGGTGAGCAGTTCTTC	CASSFPDGGEQFF
TRBV2	.	12	.	TRBJ2-2	TGTGCCAGCGGAACTTACACCGGGGAGCTGTTTTTT	CASGTYTGELFF
TRBV30	TRBD1	14	.	TRBJ2-1	TGTGCCTGGAGTGCAGGGGACAGGTCCGATGAGCAGTTCTTC	CAWSAGDRSDEQFF
TRBV3-1/TRBV3-2	TRBD2	20	.	TRBJ2-3	TGTGCCAGCAGCCACCTATTAAAAAGGACTAGCGGGGAGTGCACAGATACGCAGTATTTT	CASSHLLKRTSGECTDTQYF
TRBV5-1	TRBD1	15	.	TRBJ1-2	TGCGCCAGCAGCTTGGTCGGGACAGGGATTTATGGCTACACCTTC	CASSLVGTGIYGYTF
TRBV19	.	13	.	TRBJ2-2	TGTGCCAGTAGTATTGCTGGTTCCGGGGAGCTGTTTTTT	CASSIAGSGELFF
TRBV7-2	TRBD1	16	.	TRBJ1-5	TGTGCCAGCAGCTTAAGAAGGACAGGGAGTGGTCAGCCCCAGCATTTT	CASSLRRTGSGQPQHF
TRBV5-6	.	15	.	TRBJ2-3	TGTGCCAGCAGCTTGGATAGGGATGGTGGAGATACGCAGTATTTT	CASSLDRDGGDTQYF
TRBV18	.	11	.	TRBJ2-3	TGTGCCAGCTCACGGGAAGATACGCAGTATTTT	CASSREDTQYF
TRBV6-1	.	16	.	TRBJ2-5	TGTGCCAGCAGTGGACCCCGGGACGGAATTAGGGAGACCCAGTACTTC	CASSGPRDGIRETQYF
TRBV28	.	15	once	TRBJ1-4	TGTGCCAGCAGTTTTCCCGCGACCGGAAATGAAAAACTGTTTTTT	CASSFPATGNEKLFF
TRBV7-2	TRBD2	16	.	TRBJ2-4	TGTGCCAGCAGCTTAGTCGGGGGGGCCTCGGTGAACATTCAGTACTTC	CASSLVGGASVNIQYF
TRBV19	TRBD1	11	.	TRBJ1-4	TGTGCCAGTACCAGGGGGACAGAACCGTTTTTT	CASTRGTEPFF
TRBV6-5	.	14	.	TRBJ1-3	TGTGCCAGCAGGAGGTCGGACGGTGGAAACACCATATATTTT	CASRRSDGGNTIYF
TRBV7-2	.	14	.	TRBJ2-7	TGTGCCAGCAGCTTTCTCGCCGGGTCCTACGAGCAGTACTTC	CASSFLAGSYEQYF
TRBV5-1	.	11	once	TRBJ1-1	TGCGCCAGCAGAGGTGGCACTGAAGCTTTCTTT	CASRGGTEAFF
TRBV3-1/TRBV3-2	.	14	.	TRBJ2-5	TGTGCCAGCAGCCAAGATCGACTAAAAGAGACCCAGTACTTC	CASSQDRLKETQYF
TRBV4-1	.	18	.	TRBJ2-6	TGCGCCAGCAGCCAAGATCGTGGCGGCGACTCTGGGGCCAACGTCCTGACTTTC	CASSQDRGGDSGANVLTF
TRBV7-2	.	15	.	TRBJ1-4	TGTGCCAGCAGCCCTGTCGGGGTCTCTAACGAAAAACTGTTTTTT	CASSPVGVSNEKLFF
TRBV6-5	.	16	.	TRBJ2-7	TGTGCCAGCAGTTACTCATTCCAGGGAGGCTACTACGAGCAGTACTTC	CASSYSFQGGYYEQYF
TRBV30	.	13	.	TRBJ2-2	TGTGCCTGGAGTGGGTTGGAATCCGGGGAGCTGTTTTTT	CAWSGLESGELFF
TRBV13	.	17	.	TRBJ2-7	TGTGCCAGCAGCTTAGGCCCCAATTACGAGCGGAGCTACGAGCAGTACTTC	CASSLGPNYERSYEQYF
TRBV27	.	12	.	TRBJ1-3	TGTGCCAGAAAACGTACAAGGAACACCATATATTTT	CARKRTRNTIYF
TRBV3-1/TRBV3-2	.	15	.	TRBJ2-1	TGTGCCAGCAGCCAAGGTCTACCCCGCTACAATGAGCAGTTCTTC	CASSQGLPRYNEQFF
TRBV7-8	.	12	.	TRBJ2-1	TGTGCCAGCAGCTTATCGCCCAATGAGCAGTTCTTC	CASSLSPNEQFF
TRBV5-1	.	18	.	TRBJ2-7	TGCGCCAGCGCGGGGTCGACAGGGAGGGGAGGGATAACCTACGAGCAGTACTTC	CASAGSTGRGGITYEQYF
TRBV19	TRBD1	15	once	TRBJ1-2	TGTGCCAGTAGTCCAGACGGGACAGATCGCTATGGCTACACCTTC	CASSPDGTDRYGYTF
TRBV11-2	.	14	.	TRBJ1-1	TGTGCCAGCAGCGATAGAACAGGTAACACTGAAGCTTTCTTT	CASSDRTGNTEAFF